This entry lists 9 T cell receptor beta chains sequenced from one sample in a study of CD8+ T cells in alopecia areata. Reverse transcribed after extraction, RNA yielded cDNA as the sequencing template. The protocol was immunoSEQ multiplex PCR, while the TCRdb copy is restricted to in-frame clones and leaves out a portion. Of 200,000 to 250,000 clones in the sample, more than 45% were seen once. Sequenced material: CD4+ T cells sorted from blood, taken at week 0. All receptors derive from a human donor with alopecia areata.

V is TRBV4-2 and J is TRBJ2-7; 11 bases map to TRBD2. V dropped 3 bases and J dropped 0; count of bases not matched to a gene: 10. CDR1 and CDR2 (germline): LGHNA, YNFKEQ. This CDR3 is 18 amino acids long. The DNA for the CDR3 is TGTGCCAGCAGCCAGCTAGCGGGGGGCCTGGGTAGCTCCTACGAGCAGTACTTC. It translates to CASSQLAGGLGSSYEQYF.

The chain joins TRBV15 to TRBJ2-7; D uncertain. CDR1 LNHNV and CDR2 YYDKDF come from the germline V gene (reference sequence). V dropped 1 base and J dropped 1 base, with 8 bases sitting between them. CDR3 size: 14 residues. The CDR3 DNA is TGTGCCACCAGCAGAGGAACAGAGTCCTACGAGCAGTACTTC. This gives the protein CATSRGTESYEQYF.

Regarding this clone: Other DNA sequences in this sample translate to the same CDR3. V gene TRBV29-1 combines with J gene TRBJ1-2; 7 bases are shared with TRBD1. V was clipped by 6 bases and J by 0 bases; unmatched bases: 4. Germline V CDR1 and CDR2: SQVTM, ANQGSEA. The CDR3 length is 13 residues. The CDR3 loop reads CSVGTATNYGYTF. The CDR3 DNA reads TGCAGCGTGGGGACAGCCACTAACTATGGCTACACCTTC.

The CDR3 nucleotides are TGTGCCAGCAGTCCCAGGGGGGGACAGGGTTCAGATACGCAGTATTTT. Its protein is CASSPRGGQGSDTQYF. This rearrangement joins TRBV7-3 to TRBJ2-3; 9 nucleotides align to TRBD1. The germline CDR1 and CDR2 sequences are SGHTA and FQGTGA. V was pared by 6 bases and J by 4 bases, with 11 bases of the junction left unmatched. CDR3 length: 16 amino acids.

The V and J genes are TRBV9 and TRBJ1-2, with a weak D call TRBD1 (5 bases). CDR3 length: 13 residues. The germline CDR1 and CDR2 sequences are SGDLS and YYNGEE. Trimming stripped 0 bases from V and 6 bases from J, with 9 bases between. The DNA for the CDR3 is TGTGCCAGCAGCGTAGAAAGGGGTAATGGCTACACCTTC. Translation: CASSVERGNGYTF.

J is TRBJ2-7 and V is TRBV7-2, with D tentatively TRBD1 (5 bases). The CDR3 runs 13 residues. V gave up 1 base and J gave up 4 bases, with 8 bases separating them. CDR1 is SGHTA, CDR2 FQGNSA, per germline. This chain's CDR3 is CASSLVSGYEQYF. The CDR3 DNA reads TGTGCCAGCAGCTTAGTCTCAGGGTACGAGCAGTACTTC.

The chain couples TRBV7-9 to TRBJ2-1; a weak D match, TRBD2 (5 bases). Germline CDR1 and CDR2: SEHNR and FQNEAQ (reference sequence). Between the trimmed V and J ends, which lost 0 bases and 2 bases, there was a span of 17 bases. This CDR3 spans 18 amino acids. The CDR3 nucleotides are TGTGCCAGCAGCTTAGCGCTTGGACGGGAAAACCCCTACAATGAGCAGTTCTTC. Residues: CASSLALGRENPYNEQFF.

In nucleotides, the CDR3 is TGCGCCAGCAGCCAAGGGGGAGGGGCTTACAATGAGCAGTTCTTC. Amino acids: CASSQGGGAYNEQFF. The chain has TRBV4-1 and TRBJ2-1; the match to TRBD2 covers 7 bases. The CDR3 runs to 15 residues. Trimming cost V 1 base and J 4 bases; bases outside gene matches: 4. The germline V gene encodes CDR1 MGHRA and CDR2 YSYEKL.

By share, this clone ranks as medium-sized (0.01 to 0.1%). This sequence joins TRBV30 and TRBJ2-1, with D possibly being TRBD2 (6 bases). This CDR3 spans 14 amino acids. Germline V gene lookup returns CDR1 GTSNPN and CDR2 SVGIG (reference sequence). V dropped 0 bases and J dropped 7 bases, with 13 bases sitting between them. CDR3 bases: TGTGCCTGGAGTGTATTTCCAGGGAGGAATGAGCAGTTCTTC. This gives the protein CAWSVFPGRNEQFF.